These T cell receptor beta chains were read from a single sample in a study of neurological immune-mediated disorders. TCRdb independently ran MiXCR on the 5' RACE reads; one entry per CDR3 protein. The sample carries under 80,000 distinct CDR3 sequences, less than 5.5% recorded once. Sequencing used PBMCs. The receptors derive from a woman aged 25 to 39 with multiple sclerosis. CDR3s include the opening cysteine and the closing phenylalanine or tryptophan. A D gene is named only where the DNA matches it firmly. Rows give clone size only sometimes, using once, few, many, or a class for an expanded clone.

J gene	V gene	clone size	D gene	CDR3 protein	CDR3 DNA
TRBJ1-5	TRBV7-9	many	.	CASSWAGGNNQPQHF	TGTGCCAGCAGCTGGGCCGGGGGCAACAATCAGCCCCAGCATTTT
TRBJ1-5	TRBV10-3	.	.	CTIMAGLDQPQHF	TGTACCATCATGGCAGGCCTAGATCAGCCCCAGCATTTT
TRBJ1-2	TRBV27	few	TRBD1	CASSLSPGTAKYGYTF	TGTGCCAGCAGCCTATCGCCTGGGACAGCTAAATATGGCTACACCTTC
TRBJ2-2	TRBV15	many	TRBD1	CATSRSVGTAATGELFF	TGTGCCACCAGCAGGTCGGTGGGGACAGCGGCCACCGGGGAGCTGTTTTTT
TRBJ2-3	TRBV5-6	many	TRBD1	CASSFRDSFRYTQYF	TGTGCCAGCAGCTTCAGGGACAGTTTTCGGTATACGCAGTATTTT
TRBJ2-6	TRBV3-1	many	.	CASSQDYLGWTSGANVLTF	TGTGCCAGCAGCCAAGATTACTTGGGGTGGACCTCTGGGGCCAACGTCCTGACTTTC
TRBJ2-7	TRBV6-6	few	.	CASSYPGGNEQYF	TGTGCCAGCAGTTACCCAGGGGGGAACGAGCAGTACTTC
TRBJ2-5	TRBV12-3/TRBV12-4	many	.	CASSPGRGLETQYF	TGTGCCAGCAGTCCCGGGCGGGGTCTAGAGACCCAGTACTTC
TRBJ2-1	TRBV7-2	many	TRBD2	CASSSRLAGPSSYNEQFF	TGTGCCAGCAGCTCCAGACTAGCGGGGCCTAGCTCCTACAATGAGCAGTTCTTC
TRBJ1-2	TRBV14	.	TRBD1	CASSQDRLRYTF	TGTGCCAGCAGCCAGGACAGGTTACGCTACACCTTC
TRBJ2-2	TRBV3-1	many	.	CASSTGQNTGELFF	TGTGCCAGCAGCACCGGGCAGAACACCGGGGAGCTGTTTTTT
TRBJ1-4	TRBV20-1	many	.	CSAYGGAGSNEKLFF	TGCAGTGCTTACGGGGGGGCGGGGTCTAATGAAAAACTGTTTTTT
TRBJ2-7	TRBV7-9	many	.	CASSLGSYEQYF	TGTGCCAGCAGCTTAGGTTCCTACGAGCAGTACTTC
TRBJ1-5	TRBV12-3/TRBV12-4	many	TRBD1	CASSDRENQPQHF	TGTGCCAGCAGTGACAGGGAGAACCAGCCCCAGCATTTT
TRBJ2-7	TRBV12-3/TRBV12-4	many	.	CASSYEGRYEQYF	TGTGCCAGCAGTTATGAGGGGAGATACGAGCAGTACTTC
TRBJ1-4	TRBV12-3/TRBV12-4	many	.	CASSLGPAGDEKLFF	TGTGCCAGCAGTTTGGGGCCGGCGGGGGATGAAAAACTGTTTTTT
TRBJ2-1	TRBV5-1	many	TRBD1	CASSQEQGGQFF	TGCGCCAGCAGTCAGGAACAGGGGGGGCAGTTCTTC
TRBJ1-5	TRBV7-6	.	.	CASSGTLDQPQNF	TGTGCCAGCAGCGGGACACTAGATCAGCCCCAGAATTTT
TRBJ1-1	TRBV12-3/TRBV12-4	many	.	CASSLNEGGKAFF	TGTGCCAGCAGCCTAAACGAGGGGGGAAAAGCTTTCTTT
TRBJ1-1	TRBV20-1	many	.	CSATGLGWDTEAFF	TGCAGTGCTACCGGACTAGGGTGGGATACTGAAGCTTTCTTT
TRBJ1-6	TRBV12-3/TRBV12-4	few	.	CASSNGLNSPLHF	TGTGCCAGCAGCAATGGGCTGAATTCACCCCTCCACTTT
TRBJ2-6	TRBV21-1	many	.	CASSKAPPGQGNSGANVLTF	TGTGCCAGCAGCAAAGCTCCCCCGGGACAGGGTAACTCTGGGGCCAACGTCCTGACTTTC
TRBJ1-5	TRBV12-3/TRBV12-4	.	.	CASKLGGGGNQPQHF	TGTGCCAGCAAACTGGGTGGGGGGGGCAATCAGCCCCAGCATTTT
TRBJ2-3	TRBV7-9	many	.	CASRISTDTQYF	TGTGCCAGCAGGATTAGCACAGATACGCAGTATTTT
TRBJ1-2	TRBV28	many	.	CASSLGVLGKYGYTF	TGTGCCAGCAGTTTAGGGGTTCTGGGAAAATATGGCTACACCTTC
TRBJ1-4	TRBV5-1	many	TRBD1	CASSARTGEKLFF	TGCGCCAGCAGCGCCCGGACAGGTGAAAAACTGTTTTTT
TRBJ1-1	TRBV20-1	many	.	CSANPGLNTEAFF	TGCAGTGCTAACCCAGGATTGAACACTGAAGCTTTCTTT
TRBJ2-1	TRBV20-1	few	TRBD2	CSAKWIEGLAGGNNEQFF	TGCAGTGCTAAATGGATTGAGGGACTAGCGGGGGGCAACAATGAGCAGTTCTTC
TRBJ2-1	TRBV20-1	.	.	CSARGPDNEQFF	TGCAGTGCTAGAGGCCCTGACAATGAGCAGTTCTTC
TRBJ1-5	TRBV7-6	few	.	CASGLTNQPQNF	TGTGCCAGCGGACTTACAAATCAGCCCCAGAATTTT
TRBJ2-1	TRBV5-1	many	TRBD2	CASSLGLAGVEDEQFF	TGCGCCAGCAGCTTGGGCCTAGCGGGAGTAGAGGATGAGCAGTTCTTC
TRBJ2-3	TRBV20-1	many	.	CSARTYKRRSFIDTQYF	TGCAGTGCTAGAACCTATAAACGGCGCTCATTCATTGATACGCAGTATTTT
TRBJ1-1	TRBV29-1	many	.	CSTGKGRNTEAFF	TGCAGCACCGGGAAGGGAAGGAACACTGAAGCTTTCTTT
TRBJ1-2	TRBV7-6	.	.	CASSLAPVSYGYTF	TGTGCCAGCAGCTTAGCGCCAGTCAGCTATGGCTACACCTTC
TRBJ2-6	TRBV28	many	TRBD1	CASSSAGTGISGANVLTF	TGTGCCAGCAGTTCAGCCGGGACAGGGATCTCTGGGGCCAACGTCCTGACTTTC
TRBJ2-1	TRBV20-1	many	.	CSASIPTSPNEQFF	TGCAGTGCTAGTATCCCGACTAGTCCCAATGAGCAGTTCTTC
TRBJ1-5	TRBV4-1	many	.	CASSKSADYSNQPQHF	TGCGCCAGCAGCAAGAGCGCGGACTATAGCAATCAGCCCCAGCATTTT
TRBJ1-4	TRBV7-9	.	.	CASSLDGATNEKLFF	TGTGCCAGCAGCTTAGACGGTGCAACTAATGAAAAACTGTTTTTT
TRBJ2-1	TRBV6-1	few	.	CASRDTIIREQFF	TGTGCCAGCAGGGATACCATAATAAGGGAGCAGTTCTTC
TRBJ1-4	TRBV5-1	.	TRBD1	CASSLRTGPNDKLFF	TGCGCCAGCAGCCTCCGGACAGGACCTAATGACAAACTGTTTTTT
TRBJ1-2	TRBV2	many	.	CASSEAPGRSYNYGYTF	TGTGCCAGCAGTGAAGCGCCGGGCCGATCGTATAACTATGGCTACACCTTC
TRBJ2-3	TRBV5-1	few	.	CASSAAQDTDTQYF	TGCGCCAGCAGCGCCGCCCAAGACACAGATACGCAGTATTTT